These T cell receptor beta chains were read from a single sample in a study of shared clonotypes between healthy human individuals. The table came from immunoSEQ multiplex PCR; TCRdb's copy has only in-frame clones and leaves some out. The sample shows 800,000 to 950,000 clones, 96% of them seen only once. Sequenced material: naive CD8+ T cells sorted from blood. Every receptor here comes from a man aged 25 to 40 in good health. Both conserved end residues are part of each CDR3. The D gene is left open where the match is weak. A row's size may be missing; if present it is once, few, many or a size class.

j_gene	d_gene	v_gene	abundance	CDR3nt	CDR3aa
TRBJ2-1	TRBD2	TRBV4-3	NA	TGCGCCAGCAGCCGCCCGGGACTAGCGGGAGAGGATGAGCAGTTCTTC	CASSRPGLAGEDEQFF
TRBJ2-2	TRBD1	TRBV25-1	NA	TGTGCCAGCAGTGAACACGGGGACAGGGCTATTGACGGGGAGCTGTTTTTT	CASSEHGDRAIDGELFF
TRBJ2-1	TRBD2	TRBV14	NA	TGTGCCAGCAGCCAAGTGTCGGGGACTAGCTACAATGAGCAGTTCTTC	CASSQVSGTSYNEQFF
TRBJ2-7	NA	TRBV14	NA	TGTGCCAGCAGCCCAAGTGTGAGCTCCTACGAGCAGTACTTC	CASSPSVSSYEQYF
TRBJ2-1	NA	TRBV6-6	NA	TGTGCCAGCAGTTACTCGAGTCTCAATGAGCAGTTCTTC	CASSYSSLNEQFF
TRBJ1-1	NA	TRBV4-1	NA	TGCGCCAGCAGCCCCCACCAGGGTACCACTGAAGCTTTCTTT	CASSPHQGTTEAFF
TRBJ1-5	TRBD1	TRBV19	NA	TGTGCCAGTAGGAGTGGACAGGGTCGAGATCAGCCCCAGCATTTT	CASRSGQGRDQPQHF
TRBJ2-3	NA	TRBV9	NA	TGTGCCAGCAGCGTGAGGCAGACTAAACGCACAGATACGCAGTATTTT	CASSVRQTKRTDTQYF
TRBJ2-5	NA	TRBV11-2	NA	TGTGCCAGCAGCCTAACCCTAGTATCCCGGCAGACCCAGTACTTC	CASSLTLVSRQTQYF
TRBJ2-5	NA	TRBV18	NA	TGTGCCAGCTCACCAGTACGGAGGGTTCAAGAGACCCAGTACTTC	CASSPVRRVQETQYF
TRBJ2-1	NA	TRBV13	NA	TGTGCCAGCAGCTCGGGACCCAATGAGCAGTTCTTC	CASSSGPNEQFF
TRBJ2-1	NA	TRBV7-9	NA	TGTGCCAGCAGCCCGGGTTCGCGGGCCACTTACAATGAGCAGTTCTTC	CASSPGSRATYNEQFF
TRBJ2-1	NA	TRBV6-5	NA	TGTGCCAGCAATAAGGGTGGGGAGCAGTTCTTC	CASNKGGEQFF
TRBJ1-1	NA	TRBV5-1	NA	TGCGCCAGCGGCAGGGAAGGTCACACTGAAGCTTTCTTT	CASGREGHTEAFF
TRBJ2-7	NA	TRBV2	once	TGTGCCAGCACCCCGCGGCTTGATAGCGGATCCTACGAGCAGTACTTC	CASTPRLDSGSYEQYF
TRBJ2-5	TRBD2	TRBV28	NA	TGTGCCAGCAGTTTTTGGGCAGCGGGACGGGAGGAAGAGACCCAGTACTTC	CASSFWAAGREEETQYF
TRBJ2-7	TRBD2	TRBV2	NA	TGTGCCAGCGCTGGCGGGAGCTCCTACGAGCAGTACTTC	CASAGGSSYEQYF
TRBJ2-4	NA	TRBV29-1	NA	TGCAGCGTTCTCCTCGATACGAAAAACATTCAGTACTTC	CSVLLDTKNIQYF
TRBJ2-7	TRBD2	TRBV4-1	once	TGCGCCAGCAGCCAAGATAGGGGACTAGCCTACGAGCAGTACTTC	CASSQDRGLAYEQYF
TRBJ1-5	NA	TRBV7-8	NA	TGTGCCAGCAGCTTTTCTAAAGGGGATCAGCCCCAGCATTTT	CASSFSKGDQPQHF